Each of the 21 T cell receptor beta chains below was sequenced from the same sample in a study of T cell changes during pregnancy in multiple sclerosis. TCRdb keeps only in-frame clones here, not all; method: immunoSEQ multiplex PCR. This sample yields 35,000 or so clones, of which around 90% are seen a single time; about 1.2% belongs to the top ten. The sequenced sample was CD4+ T cells from peripheral blood mononuclear cells, obtained before pregnancy. All receptors derive from a female donor with multiple sclerosis, enrolled in a pregnancy study.

On this clone: The identical CDR3 is also encoded by other nucleotide sequences in the sample. The chain links TRBV5-6 to TRBJ2-3; 12 nucleotides align to TRBD2. Looked up from germline, CDR1 is SGHDT and CDR2 is YYEEEE. V shed 4 bases, J shed 2 bases, and the junction held 5 bases outside the gene matches. The CDR3 runs to 16 residues. Here the CDR3 reads CASSRGLAGITDTQYF. CDR3 nucleotides: TGTGCCAGCAGCCGTGGACTAGCGGGGATCACAGATACGCAGTATTTT. Together with reference TRBV5-6 and TRBJ2-3, the CDR3 gives the full variable domain: DAGVTQSPTHLIKTRGQQVTLRCSPKSGHDTVSWYQQALGQGPQFIFQYYEEEERQRGNFPDRFSGHQFPNYSSELNVNALLLGDSALYLCASSRGLAGITDTQYFGPGTRLTVL.

The genes are TRBV28 and TRBJ2-5, with D tentatively TRBD2 (5 bases). The germline CDR1 and CDR2 sequences are MDHEN and SYDVKM. The CDR3 loop spans 12 amino acids. V was trimmed by 3 bases and J by 7 bases, leaving 9 bases between them. CDR3 in DNA: TGTGCCAGCAGTTTGGAGGTGGGGACCCAGTACTTC. This sequence encodes CASSLEVGTQYF. The whole variable domain, filled in from reference TRBV28 and TRBJ2-5, reads DVKVTQSSRYLVKRTGEKVFLECVQDMDHENMFWYRQDPGLGLRLIYFSYDVKMKEKGDIPEGYSVSREKKERFSLILESASTNQTSMYLCASSLEVGTQYFGPGTRLLVL.

The CDR3 loop is CASLPETGGVYEQYF. CDR3 DNA: TGTGCCAGCCTACCGGAGACAGGGGGCGTCTACGAGCAGTACTTC. The chain recombines TRBV6-1 with TRBJ2-7; 10 bases line up with TRBD1. This CDR3 comprises 15 residues. Germline assignment: CDR1 MNHNS and CDR2 SASEGT. With 8 bases clipped from V and 3 bases from J, the junction kept 10 bases outside the gene matches.

The rearrangement links TRBV7-2 to TRBJ1-2, with 9 bases matching TRBD1. The CDR3 totals 17 residues. The germline gives CDR1 SGHTA, CDR2 FQGNSA. V was pared by 2 bases and J by 8 bases, with 15 bases of the junction left unmatched. Here the CDR3 reads CASSLTFTGTGTQGYTF. CDR3 bases: TGTGCCAGCAGCTTAACATTTACCGGGACAGGGACTCAGGGCTACACCTTC.

This chain joins TRBV19 and TRBJ2-3; D is perhaps TRBD2 (5 bases). Per the germline V gene, CDR1 is LNHDA and CDR2 is SQIVND (reference sequence). The CDR3 covers 16 residues. V lost 4 bases and J 3 bases, leaving 17 bases between the germline ends. The CDR3 DNA follows: TGTGCCAGTAGTAAGCGACAAGGGAGAGTAACAGATACGCAGTATTTT. It codes for CASSKRQGRVTDTQYF.

This clone appeared once. This chain joins TRBV6-1 and TRBJ1-2; tentative D call: TRBD1 (5 bases). Germline assignment: CDR1 MNHNS and CDR2 SASEGT. This CDR3 comprises 17 residues. Trimming stripped 3 bases from V and 0 bases from J, with 17 bases between. This CDR3 is CASSDQREGFTNYGYTF. CDR3 DNA: TGTGCCAGCAGTGACCAGCGGGAGGGGTTCACTAACTATGGCTACACCTTC.

This clone was counted a single time. CDR3 loop: CASSPRAGGETQYF. CDR3 in DNA: TGTGCCAGCAGCCCTCGAGCGGGAGGAGAGACCCAGTACTTC. The chain uses TRBV28 and TRBJ2-5; 9 bases fit TRBD2. CDR1 is MDHEN and CDR2 is SYDVKM in the germline V gene. This CDR3 contains 14 residues. Losses at the gene ends were 6 bases for V and 4 bases for J; bases not matched to a gene: 6.

This clone was recorded a few times. The chain links TRBV6-5 to TRBJ1-2; 7 bases fit TRBD1. This CDR3 region has 14 residues. CDR1 is MNHEY, CDR2 SVGAGI, per germline. The J segment lost 5 bases and the V segment lost 2 bases, leaving 5 bases of the junction unmatched. The CDR3 spells CASSYDRAPYGYTF. CDR3 nucleotides: TGTGCCAGCAGTTACGACAGGGCCCCATATGGCTACACCTTC.

The J gene is TRBJ1-1, the V gene TRBV7-9, with 7 bases that match TRBD1. The CDR3 length is 15 residues. Germline V gene lookup returns CDR1 SEHNR and CDR2 FQNEAQ (reference sequence). Germline trimming cut 5 bases from V and 0 bases from J; bases unmatched to any gene: 6. The CDR3 DNA sequence: TGTGCCAGCAGCCGATGGGACAGCTTGAACACTGAAGCTTTCTTT. This gives the protein CASSRWDSLNTEAFF. Using reference TRBV7-9 and TRBJ1-1 for the parts outside the CDR3, the full variable domain is DTGVSQNPRHKITKRGQNVTFRCDPISEHNRLYWYRQTLGQGPEFLTYFQNEAQLEKSRLLSDRFSAERPKGSFSTLEIQRTEQGDSAMYLCASSRWDSLNTEAFFGQGTRLTVV.

This chain links TRBV12-5 with TRBJ1-1, with a tentative D call TRBD1 (5 bases). Trimming stripped 2 bases from V and 4 bases from J, with 11 bases between. This CDR3 has 14 amino acids. Germline V gene lookup returns CDR1 LGHNT and CDR2 FRNRAP. The CDR3 spells CASGLHGGSTEAFF. CDR3 bases: TGTGCTAGTGGTTTGCATGGGGGGAGCACTGAAGCTTTCTTT.

The chain employs TRBV18 and TRBJ1-1, with 8 bases identical to TRBD1. Germline CDR1 KGHSH, CDR2 LQKENI. The CDR3 consists of 15 residues. V lost 3 bases, J lost 0 bases, and 3 bases stayed unmatched. The CDR3 region is CASSPGQEMNTEAFF. The DNA for the CDR3 is TGTGCCAGCTCACCGGGACAGGAAATGAACACTGAAGCTTTCTTT.

The chain links TRBV6-1 to TRBJ2-3; 8 positions match TRBD2. V shed 4 bases and J 4 bases; nucleotides not matched to a gene: 10. The germline gives CDR1 MNHNS, CDR2 SASEGT. The CDR3 loop spans 16 amino acids. This CDR3 is CASSVMTGTSADTQYF. The CDR3 region has the DNA TGTGCCAGCAGTGTGATGACCGGGACTAGTGCAGATACGCAGTATTTT.

This clone was observed once. The rearrangement joins TRBV4-2 to TRBJ1-5; TRBD1 is a possible D gene (6 bases). V gave up 0 bases and J gave up 4 bases, with 7 bases separating them. Germline-derived CDR1 and CDR2 are LGHNA and YNFKEQ. The CDR3 length is 14 residues. The CDR3 nucleotides are TGTGCCAGCAGCCAAGAACAGGGAAATCAGCCCCAGCATTTT. As protein: CASSQEQGNQPQHF.

The chain joins TRBV28 to TRBJ1-2; TRBD1 aligns across 7 bases. Looked up from germline, CDR1 is MDHEN and CDR2 is SYDVKM. V lost 10 bases and J lost 6; bases outside the gene matches: 11. The CDR3 extends over 13 amino acids. The CDR3 loop is CATPRGRGNGYTF. In DNA, the CDR3 is TGTGCCACCCCAAGGGGCAGGGGGAATGGCTACACCTTC.

The chain uses TRBV19 and TRBJ2-5; 7 nucleotides agree with TRBD1. The V segment lost 6 bases and the J segment 5 bases; nucleotides outside the gene matches: 9. The CDR3 runs 14 residues. In germline, CDR1 is LNHDA, CDR2 SQIVND (reference sequence). The CDR3 spells CASRSTGIRETQYF. For the CDR3, the DNA is TGTGCCAGTAGGTCGACAGGGATCAGGGAGACCCAGTACTTC.

The V gene is TRBV4-1, the J gene TRBJ1-2, with 7 bases lining up with TRBD1. CDR3 length: 15 amino acids. Germline CDR1 and CDR2: MGHRA and YSYEKL. J gave up 1 base and V 2 bases, and 4 bases lay outside the gene matches. The CDR3 sequence: CASSQRTGDNYGYTF. CDR3 bases: TGCGCCAGCAGCCAAAGGACAGGAGATAACTATGGCTACACCTTC.

This CDR3 is CATAGWPTGELFF. Written as DNA, the CDR3 is TGTGCCACCGCGGGGTGGCCCACCGGGGAGCTGTTTTTT. This rearrangement joins TRBV6-1 to TRBJ2-2; maybe TRBD2 (6 bases). Germline values: CDR1 MNHNS, CDR2 SASEGT. V lost 10 bases and J lost 4, with 13 bases in between. This CDR3 has 13 residues.

The rearrangement uses TRBV19 and TRBJ2-7, with D possibly being TRBD2 (5 bases). There are 15 residues in the CDR3. V lost 5 bases and J 2 bases, leaving 16 bases between the germline ends. Per the germline V gene, CDR1 is LNHDA and CDR2 is SQIVND (reference sequence). The CDR3 loop reads CASSVAATGAYEQYF. The CDR3 DNA is TGTGCCAGTAGTGTGGCCGCTACCGGGGCCTACGAGCAGTACTTC. The variable domain in full, with the rest retrieved from reference TRBV19 and TRBJ2-7, is DGGITQSPKYLFRKEGQNVTLSCEQNLNHDAMYWYRQDPGQGLRLIYYSQIVNDFQKGDIAEGYSVSREKKESFPLTVTSAQKNPTAFYLCASSVAATGAYEQYFGPGTRLTVT.

The table lists this clone with a count of one. J is TRBJ2-2 and V is TRBV13, with D possibly matching TRBD2 (5 bases). Germline V CDR1 and CDR2: PRHDT, FYEKMQ (reference sequence). V was clipped by 1 base and J by 5 bases, with 14 bases between them. The CDR3 runs to 16 residues. As DNA, the CDR3 is TGTGCCAGCAGCTTAGTGGGCCGGACTTTAACCGGGGAGCTGTTTTTT. Translated: CASSLVGRTLTGELFF.

This clone has just a few counts. The rearrangement links TRBV2 to TRBJ2-1; 11 bases agree with TRBD2. Germline assignment: CDR1 SNHLY and CDR2 FYNNEI. The J segment lost 6 bases and the V segment lost 1 base, leaving 2 bases of the junction unmatched. The CDR3 contains 15 residues. The CDR3 spells CASSEGSGRVNEQFF. In DNA form, the CDR3 reads TGTGCCAGCAGTGAAGGTAGCGGGAGGGTCAATGAGCAGTTCTTC. The full variable domain, with the rest looked up from reference TRBV2 and TRBJ2-1, is EPEVTQTPSHQVTQMGQEVILRCVPISNHLYFYWYRQILGQKVEFLVSFYNNEISEKSEIFDDQFSVERPDGSNFTLKIRSTKLEDSAMYFCASSEGSGRVNEQFFGPGTRLTVL.

This clone was detected only once. The genes are TRBV6-4 and TRBJ2-7; possibly TRBD1 for D (6 bases). Germline CDR1 MRHNA, CDR2 SNTAGT. V lost 0 bases, J lost 2 bases, and 8 bases lay in between. The length of the CDR3 is 14 residues. This CDR3 is CASSDSGGAYEQYF. The DNA of the CDR3 is TGTGCCAGCAGTGACTCAGGGGGAGCCTACGAGCAGTACTTC.